This T cell receptor (beta chain) was identified in a study of Ad26.COV2.S vaccination and SARS-CoV-2 variants. Study summary: Trial arm assignment for the donor was COV1001 Ad26.COV2.S. Intramuscular Ad26.COV2.S at 5x10^10 or 1x10^11 viral particles. Study findings and constraints: In TCR breadth and depth analyses, total T cell responses may have been underestimated. While placebo recipients had lower spike-specific TCR breadth, vaccine recipients had more.

Treatment in this sample: around 19 received Ad26.COV2.S at low or high dose, single or two shots; about 5 received placebo; per-sample allocation not given. Collection of the samples took place on day 63 after the first injection of vaccine or placebo. Trimming took 0 bases from V and 7 from J, leaving 10 bases between them. The V gene's germline CDR1 is SGHVS and CDR2 FQNEAQ. The CDR3 consists of 14 residues. Repertoires were generated with immunoSEQ multiplex PCR, while TCRdb's copy carries only in-frame clones and drops some. The sample consists of hundreds of thousands of clones, roughly 90% of them appearing once. On this clone: Its antigen is currently unknown.

This receptor was identified in a person between 18 and 65 years old who received the Ad26.COV2.S COVID-19 vaccine or a placebo. The specimen was peripheral blood, collected in a trial of Ad26.COV2.S vaccine versus placebo. This chain uses TRBV7-8 with TRBJ1-5; tentatively, D is TRBD1 (6 bases). CDR3 DNA: TGTGCCAGCAGCTTAGCGGGCGGGGGCCAGCCCCAGCATTTT. The encoded protein is CASSLAGGGQPQHF.